This is a list of T cell receptor beta chains from one sample in a study of blood T cell repertoires in COVID-19. Only in-frame clones appear in the TCRdb table, and some are missing; sequencing was by immunoSEQ multiplex PCR. The table lists around 220,000 clones, about 90% of them singletons, with 1.9% in the top ten. Sequenced input: peripheral blood. The origin of the receptors is a man aged 35-49 years with active or convalescent COVID-19. Each CDR3 is given with its conserved first and last residue. Each record gives: V gene, clone size, D gene, J gene, CDR3 DNA, CDR3 protein. D genes are given only for firm matches. Size is omitted from some rows. Given values are once, few, many or a class for expanded clones.

TRBV19	.	TRBD1	TRBJ1-2	TGTGCCAGTAGTCCGACAGGGGGGAACTATGGCTACACCTTC	CASSPTGGNYGYTF
TRBV5-3	.	TRBD1	TRBJ1-3	TGTGCCAGAAGCTACCGGGACAGGGGGCTTCGAAACACCATATATTTT	CARSYRDRGLRNTIYF
TRBV4-1	.	TRBD2	TRBJ2-3	TGCGCCAGCAGCCACCTGGGACTAGCGGGGGGGCCGGATACGCAGTATTTT	CASSHLGLAGGPDTQYF
TRBV5-1	.	.	TRBJ1-4	TGCGCCAGCAGCCGCGTAGGAGGGGACGAAAAACTGTTTTTT	CASSRVGGDEKLFF
TRBV9	.	TRBD1	TRBJ1-1	TGTGCCAGCAGCGTAGGAATGGGACAGGAATCCACTGAAGCTTTCTTT	CASSVGMGQESTEAFF
TRBV10-3	.	TRBD2	TRBJ2-7	TGTGCCATCAGTGAGTTAAGGACTAGCGGGAAAGGGGAGCAGTACTTC	CAISELRTSGKGEQYF
TRBV18	.	TRBD1	TRBJ1-4	TGTGCCAGCTCACCAGACAGGGCGGAGGAAAAACTGTTTTTT	CASSPDRAEEKLFF
TRBV15	once	TRBD2	TRBJ2-3	TGTGCCACCAGCAGCGAGGGACTAGCGGGAGGTGAGACGCAGTATTTT	CATSSEGLAGGETQYF
TRBV7-9	once	.	TRBJ2-5	TGTGCCAGCAGCTTTATCCCCCGTGAGACCCAGTACTTC	CASSFIPRETQYF
TRBV5-1	.	.	TRBJ1-1	TGCGCCAGCAGCTTAAGATCAGGGAATACTGAAGCTTTCTTT	CASSLRSGNTEAFF
TRBV5-6	.	TRBD2	TRBJ2-7	TGTGCCAGCAGCGGGGTAGTAGCGGGCTACGAGCAGTACTTC	CASSGVVAGYEQYF
TRBV5-4	.	.	TRBJ2-3	TGTGCCAGCAGCAGCATGGATACGCAGTATTTT	CASSSMDTQYF
TRBV5-1	once	TRBD1	TRBJ2-1	TGCGCCAGCAGCGTATCGGGACAGCTTAATGAGCAGTTCTTC	CASSVSGQLNEQFF
TRBV10-1	.	.	TRBJ1-1	TGCGCCAGCGGCCTAGGAGGCTCCGCTGAAGCTTTCTTT	CASGLGGSAEAFF
TRBV4-1	.	TRBD1	TRBJ2-7	TGCGCCAGCAGCCAAGATAGGGACAGGCGAATAGGCGAGCAGTACTTC	CASSQDRDRRIGEQYF
TRBV5-1	.	.	TRBJ2-7	TGCGCCAGCAGCCCGGACAGCTCCTACGAGCAGTACTTC	CASSPDSSYEQYF
TRBV6-1	.	.	TRBJ2-3	TGTGCCAGCAGTGAACTGACAGCGTCAGATACGCAGTATTTT	CASSELTASDTQYF
TRBV28	.	.	TRBJ2-7	TGTGCCAGTATTCAGCGTTATCAATCCTACGAGCAGTACTTC	CASIQRYQSYEQYF
TRBV28	.	TRBD1	TRBJ1-1	TGTGCCAGCAGTTTAGTCGGTCGAGGACAGGGCATGAACACTGAAGCTTTCTTT	CASSLVGRGQGMNTEAFF
TRBV19	.	TRBD1	TRBJ1-5	TGTGCCAGTAGTCCCCGGACAGGGTCTAGCAATCAGCCCCAGCATTTT	CASSPRTGSSNQPQHF
TRBV3-1/TRBV3-2	.	.	TRBJ1-4	TGTGCCAGCAGCCAAAATCCAGGGACTAATGAAAAACTGTTTTTT	CASSQNPGTNEKLFF
TRBV10-2	many	.	TRBJ1-2	TGCGCCAGCAGTGAGAGGGGGTCTTTTTTCTATGGCTACACCTTC	CASSERGSFFYGYTF
TRBV5-1	.	TRBD2	TRBJ2-3	TGCGCCAGCAGCTTTCTAGCGGGAGGGCCTACAGATACGCAGTATTTT	CASSFLAGGPTDTQYF
TRBV11-2	few	TRBD1	TRBJ1-1	TGTGCCAGCAGCTCAGGGGGCGCAAGAACTGAAGCTTTCTTT	CASSSGGARTEAFF
TRBV7-6	.	.	TRBJ1-2	TGTGCCAGCAGCTTAGACCTTCGGTCAGGGAAGGGGACTAACTATGGCTACACCTTC	CASSLDLRSGKGTNYGYTF
TRBV5-1	.	TRBD1	TRBJ2-5	TGCGCCAGCAGCTTGGAAGGGGGCGGAGAGACCCAGTACTTC	CASSLEGGGETQYF
TRBV6-1	.	TRBD1	TRBJ2-1	TGTGCCAGCAGTGAACGGTCGACAGGGAATAGGGGTAGAGGTGAGCAGTTCTTC	CASSERSTGNRGRGEQFF
TRBV5-4	.	TRBD2	TRBJ2-3	TGTGCCAGCAGCTCAGCGACTAGCGCCAGCACAGATACGCAGTATTTT	CASSSATSASTDTQYF
TRBV9	.	.	TRBJ2-1	TGTGCCAGCAGCCCCCAGGACAATGAGCAGTTCTTC	CASSPQDNEQFF
TRBV2	.	.	TRBJ2-7	TGTGCCAGCAGGGGGCCGGGGGTTCCCTCCTACGAGCAGTACTTC	CASRGPGVPSYEQYF
TRBV19	.	TRBD2	TRBJ2-7	TGTGCCAGTAGTCCTGGAGCGGGAGGGCCCTACGAGCAGTACTTC	CASSPGAGGPYEQYF
TRBV4-2	.	TRBD2	TRBJ2-3	TGTGCCAGCCGGGGGGGGGTGACAGATACGCAGTATTTT	CASRGGVTDTQYF
TRBV24-1	.	TRBD1	TRBJ1-4	TGTGCCACCAGTGACCCGGGACAGGGGGACGAAAAACTGTTTTTT	CATSDPGQGDEKLFF
TRBV5-1	.	TRBD2	TRBJ2-5	TGCGCCAGCAGCAAACTAGCGGGACAAGAGACCCAGTACTTC	CASSKLAGQETQYF
TRBV19	.	TRBD1	TRBJ2-4	TGTGCCAGTAGTGTCGGACAGGGGTTAAACATTCAGTACTTC	CASSVGQGLNIQYF
TRBV30	.	.	TRBJ1-2	TGTGCCGGATCAGGGAGGGGACTGGGTGGCTACACCTTC	CAGSGRGLGGYTF
TRBV19	.	.	TRBJ2-1	TGTGCCAGTAGTAGCTGGCCGAACTCCTACAATGAGCAGTTCTTC	CASSSWPNSYNEQFF
TRBV5-6	.	.	TRBJ2-7	TGTGCCAGCAGCTTGGCCCGGCGGGAATACGAGCAGTACTTC	CASSLARREYEQYF
TRBV5-4	.	TRBD1	TRBJ1-4	TGTGCCAGCAGCGCCCCGGGACAGGGGAGGGAAAAACTGTTTTTT	CASSAPGQGREKLFF
TRBV5-1	.	.	TRBJ1-4	TGCGCCAGCAGCTTGGGCGGGGCGGGAGTCGAGGAAAAACTGTTTTTT	CASSLGGAGVEEKLFF
TRBV9	.	TRBD1	TRBJ2-7	TGTGCCAGCAGCGGACAGGGGGCCCTCCACGAGCAGTACTTC	CASSGQGALHEQYF
TRBV7-9	once	TRBD1	TRBJ1-1	TGTGCCAGCAGCTCAAGCAGGGGGCTGTTGACTGAAGCTTTCTTT	CASSSSRGLLTEAFF
TRBV7-3	.	.	TRBJ1-1	TGTGCCAGCAGCTTAAATGGGGGCTTAACTGAAGCTTTCTTT	CASSLNGGLTEAFF
TRBV19	.	TRBD1	TRBJ1-2	TGTGCCAGCGTCCCGGGACAGGGGAACTATGGCTACACCTTC	CASVPGQGNYGYTF
TRBV5-1	.	.	TRBJ1-1	TGCGCCAGCAGCGCATTAGCGGGGAACACTGAAGCTTTCTTT	CASSALAGNTEAFF
TRBV19	.	.	TRBJ1-5	TGTGCCAGTAGACAGACATTGGGCAATCAGCCCCAGCATTTT	CASRQTLGNQPQHF
TRBV28	.	.	TRBJ1-1	TGTGCCAGCAGTTCGACAGCTAAAGCTTTCTTT	CASSSTAKAFF
TRBV24-1	.	.	TRBJ1-5	TGTGCCACCAGTGCTTCAGGGGAGGGGGGGCCCCAGCATTTT	CATSASGEGGPQHF
TRBV12-3/TRBV12-4	.	.	TRBJ2-2	TGTGCCAGCTTAGGCGGAACCGGGGAGCTGTTTTTT	CASLGGTGELFF
TRBV5-4	once	.	TRBJ2-7	TGTGCCAGCAGCTTGGGAGACAGACCCTACGAGCAGTACTTC	CASSLGDRPYEQYF
TRBV28	.	TRBD1	TRBJ1-4	TGTGCCAGCAGTTTTGGGACAGGGGCTTCAACTAATGAAAAACTGTTTTTT	CASSFGTGASTNEKLFF
TRBV4-1	.	TRBD2	TRBJ2-1	TGCGCCAGCAGCCAAGATCTTGTACTAGCGGGAAGTATCTCCTACAATGAGCAGTTCTTC	CASSQDLVLAGSISYNEQFF
TRBV11-2	.	.	TRBJ1-1	TGTGCCAGCAGCTTAGGCACAAACACTGAAGCTTTCTTT	CASSLGTNTEAFF
TRBV6-5	.	.	TRBJ2-5	TGTGCCAGCAGGACCTTACAGGGTTTTCGAGAGACCCAGTACTTC	CASRTLQGFRETQYF
TRBV5-1	.	.	TRBJ1-2	TGCGCCAGCAGAACCCAGGGAAACTATGGCTACACCTTC	CASRTQGNYGYTF
TRBV5-1	.	.	TRBJ2-7	TGCGCCAGCAGCTCCCCACTACAGGACAGCTCCTACGAGCAGTACTTC	CASSSPLQDSSYEQYF
TRBV7-2	few	.	TRBJ1-5	TGTGCCAGCAGCTTATGGGGCCATCAGCCCCAGCATTTT	CASSLWGHQPQHF
TRBV9	.	.	TRBJ1-2	TGTGCCAGCAGCCCTCTGGGGGGATCGGGCTACACCTTC	CASSPLGGSGYTF
TRBV9	.	.	TRBJ1-5	TGTGCCAGCAGCGCCCAGGGGCTTGGTCAGCCCCAGCATTTT	CASSAQGLGQPQHF
TRBV11-2	.	.	TRBJ1-6	TGTGCCAGCAGCCCCGGTTTACGTTCACCCCTCCACTTT	CASSPGLRSPLHF